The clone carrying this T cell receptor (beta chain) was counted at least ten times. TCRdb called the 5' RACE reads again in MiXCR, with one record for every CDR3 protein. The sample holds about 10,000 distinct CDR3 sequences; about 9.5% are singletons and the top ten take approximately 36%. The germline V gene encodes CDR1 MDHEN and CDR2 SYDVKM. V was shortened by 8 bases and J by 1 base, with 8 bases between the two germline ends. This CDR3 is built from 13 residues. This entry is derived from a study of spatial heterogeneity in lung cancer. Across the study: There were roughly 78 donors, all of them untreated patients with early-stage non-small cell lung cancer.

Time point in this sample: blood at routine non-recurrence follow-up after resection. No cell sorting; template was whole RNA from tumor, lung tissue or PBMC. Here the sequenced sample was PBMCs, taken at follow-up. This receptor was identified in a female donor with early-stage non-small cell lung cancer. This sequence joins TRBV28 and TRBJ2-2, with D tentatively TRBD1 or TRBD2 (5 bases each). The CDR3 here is CASGDGNTGELFF. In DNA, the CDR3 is TGTGCCAGCGGGGACGGGAACACCGGGGAGCTGTTTTTT. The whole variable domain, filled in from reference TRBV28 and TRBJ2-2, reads DVKVTQSSRYLVKRTGEKVFLECVQDMDHENMFWYRQDPGLGLRLIYFSYDVKMKEKGDIPEGYSVSREKKERFSLILESASTNQTSMYLCASGDGNTGELFFGEGSRLTVL.